This is a list of T cell receptor beta chains from one sample in a study of cytomegalovirus exposure and HLA in healthy donors. Sequencing used immunoSEQ multiplex PCR; TCRdb keeps in-frame clones, though not all of them. Of approximately 100,000 clones listed, about 86% are singletons. Sequencing input: PBMCs. All receptors come from a woman aged 25 to 39 in good health and CMV-seronegative. The CDR3 runs from the conserved cysteine through the conserved F or W. Fields, in order: D gene, J gene, clone size, V gene, CDR3 protein, CDR3 DNA. D genes are given only for firm matches. Clone sizes are given selectively: once, few, many, or a class where the clone is expanded.

TRBD2 | TRBJ2-3 | - | TRBV7-2 | CADSLAGVGTDTQYF | TGTGCCGACTCTCTAGCGGGAGTTGGCACAGATACGCAGTATTTT
- | TRBJ1-4 | - | TRBV6-1 | CASSIGQAREKLFF | TGTGCCAGCAGTATCGGCCAGGCCCGGGAAAAACTGTTTTTT
TRBD1 | TRBJ2-7 | - | TRBV5-4 | CASRIEMGTGGDEQYF | TGTGCCAGCAGGATTGAAATGGGGACAGGGGGCGATGAGCAGTACTTC
TRBD1 | TRBJ2-7 | - | TRBV2 | CASIPGQGFYEQYF | TGTGCCAGCATCCCGGGACAGGGCTTCTACGAGCAGTACTTC
- | TRBJ2-1 | once | TRBV2 | CATLLSSYNEQFF | TGTGCCACCCTACTGAGCTCCTACAATGAGCAGTTCTTC
TRBD1 | TRBJ2-7 | few | TRBV15 | CATRQRQGAYEQYF | TGTGCCACCCGGCAACGACAGGGGGCTTACGAGCAGTACTTC
TRBD1 | TRBJ1-5 | - | TRBV6-1 | CASSQGQGRQPQHF | TGTGCCAGCAGTCAAGGACAGGGGAGACAGCCCCAGCATTTT
- | TRBJ2-5 | - | TRBV14 | CASSQDSTRWGTQYF | TGTGCCAGCAGCCAGGACTCTACTCGATGGGGGACCCAGTACTTC
TRBD1 | TRBJ2-1 | - | TRBV19 | CASRHDRGQSYNEQFF | TGTGCCAGTAGGCACGACAGGGGTCAATCCTACAATGAGCAGTTCTTC
- | TRBJ1-4 | - | TRBV6-5 | CASSPTATNEKLFF | TGTGCCAGCAGTCCGACAGCAACTAATGAAAAACTGTTTTTT
TRBD1 | TRBJ2-1 | - | TRBV5-1 | CASSKDRGGDEQFF | TGCGCCAGCAGCAAGGACAGGGGTGGCGATGAGCAGTTCTTC
TRBD2 | TRBJ2-7 | - | TRBV10-2 | CASKTSDPYEQYF | TGCGCCAGCAAGACTAGCGACCCCTACGAGCAGTACTTC
TRBD1 | TRBJ1-2 | once | TRBV7-3 | CASSPGTDYGYTF | TGTGCCAGCAGCCCCGGGACAGACTATGGCTACACCTTC
TRBD2 | TRBJ2-3 | once | TRBV11-3 | CASSLSGRARTSTDTQYF | TGTGCCAGCAGCTTATCCGGGAGGGCCAGGACTAGCACAGATACGCAGTATTTT
- | TRBJ1-3 | - | TRBV5-6 | CASSPAPGVGNTIYF | TGTGCCAGCAGCCCCGCTCCGGGGGTTGGAAACACCATATATTTT
TRBD2 | TRBJ2-3 | few | TRBV27 | CASSPKTSGSGDTQYF | TGTGCCAGCAGTCCGAAGACTAGCGGGAGTGGAGATACGCAGTATTTT
TRBD1 | TRBJ1-3 | - | TRBV5-1 | CASSQQGTANTIYF | TGCGCCAGCAGCCAACAAGGGACAGCTAACACCATATATTTT